These 15 T cell receptor beta chains originate from one sample sequenced in a study of radiotherapy plus CTLA-4 blockade in lung cancer. This table comes from immunoSEQ multiplex PCR, and its TCRdb copy is limited to in-frame clones, with some not included. This sample has about 90,000 clones; about four fifths occur once, and the top ten carry about 14%. This sample comprised peripheral blood, obtained from a patient treated with radiotherapy plus ipilimumab. These receptors all come from a human donor with non-small cell lung cancer that progressed on radiotherapy plus ipilimumab.

This clone was observed a handful of times. The gene calls are TRBV5-5 and TRBJ2-1; D gene uncertain. CDR3 length: 13 amino acids. The germline V gene has CDR1 SGHKS and CDR2 YYEKEE (reference sequence). V shed 4 bases and J shed 8 bases, with 13 bases lying between them. CDR3 coding DNA: TGTGCCAGCAGCGCACGAGGCTCTTATGAGCAGTTCTTC. Encoded protein: CASSARGSYEQFF.

The chain carries TRBV30 and TRBJ1-1, with D unclear. The CDR3 consists of 14 residues. CDR1 and CDR2 (germline): GTSNPN, SVGIG (reference sequence). The V end lost 1 base, the J end lost 3 bases, and 12 bases lay between the germline ends. The CDR3 is CAWSGNQKYTEAFF. DNA for the CDR3: TGTGCCTGGAGTGGGAACCAAAAATACACTGAAGCTTTCTTT.

The chain recombines TRBV6-6 with TRBJ1-5; the D gene is possibly TRBD1 (5 bases). CDR1 and CDR2 from the germline V gene are MNHNY and SVGAGI (reference sequence). This CDR3 is 13 amino acids long. V dropped 6 bases and J dropped 4 bases, with 10 bases sitting between them. In nucleotides, the CDR3 is TGTGCCAGCAGCTTCGGGGGGAATCAGCCCCAGCATTTT. Translated: CASSFGGNQPQHF.

CDR3 bases: TGTGCTAGTGGGACCGAGGGAGGGGGAGCTTTCTTT. Its translation: CASGTEGGGAFF. The V call is TRBV12-5, the J call TRBJ1-1, with D perhaps TRBD1 (6 bases). The CDR3 length is 12 residues. Germline CDR1 is LGHNT and CDR2 is FRNRAP. V lost 6 bases and J lost 10, with 15 bases in between.

The table lists this clone with a few counts. V gene TRBV4-1 combines with J gene TRBJ2-5; unclear D gene. Trimming shortened V by 5 bases and J by 5 bases, and 6 bases separated the two germline ends. In germline, CDR1 is MGHRA, CDR2 YSYEKL. The CDR3 consists of 11 residues. CDR3 region: CASSTWETQYF. DNA of the CDR3: TGCGCCAGCAGCACGTGGGAGACCCAGTACTTC.

The chain has TRBV29-1 and TRBJ1-2; perhaps TRBD1 as D (6 bases). Between the trimmed V and J ends, which lost 6 bases and 0 bases, there was a span of 11 bases. The CDR3 consists of 13 residues. Germline CDR1 SQVTM, CDR2 ANQGSEA. CDR3 nucleotide sequence: TGCAGCGTGGGGGCTATGGCTAACTATGGCTACACCTTC. Encoded protein: CSVGAMANYGYTF.

This clone was seen only a few times. This chain joins TRBV7-2 and TRBJ2-3, with 11 bases that match TRBD2. After removal of 1 base from V and 0 bases from J, the junction contained 9 bases not matched to a gene. This CDR3 region has 19 residues. Germline lookup yields CDR1 SGHTA and CDR2 FQGNSA. Written as DNA, the CDR3 is TGTGCCAGCAGCTTAGTCGGGACTAGCGGATTTCCTAGCACAGATACGCAGTATTTT. It translates to CASSLVGTSGFPSTDTQYF.

The rearrangement joins TRBV4-2 to TRBJ1-4; D may be TRBD1 (5 bases). With 4 bases removed from V and 6 bases from J, the gap between germline ends came to 6 bases. This CDR3 is 12 amino acids long. In germline, CDR1 is LGHNA, CDR2 YNFKEQ. The CDR3, as DNA: TGTGCCAGCAGCCCGGGGGATGAAAAACTGTTTTTT. Translating it yields CASSPGDEKLFF.

Only one count was recorded for this clone. The CDR3: CASINLAGTGDNEQFF. The CDR3 DNA sequence: TGTGCCAGCATCAATCTGGCAGGGACAGGGGACAATGAGCAGTTCTTC. The rearrangement uses TRBV7-9 and TRBJ2-1; 10 positions match TRBD1. The CDR3 consists of 16 residues. The germline gives CDR1 SEHNR, CDR2 FQNEAQ (reference sequence). V shed 7 bases, J shed 5 bases, and the junction held 11 bases outside the gene matches. Drawing the rest from reference TRBV7-9 and TRBJ2-1, the complete variable domain is DTGVSQNPRHKITKRGQNVTFRCDPISEHNRLYWYRQTLGQGPEFLTYFQNEAQLEKSRLLSDRFSAERPKGSFSTLEIQRTEQGDSAMYLCASINLAGTGDNEQFFGPGTRLTVL.

The V gene is TRBV7-9, the J gene TRBJ2-1, with D maybe TRBD1 (6 bases). V lost 5 bases and J 4 bases, leaving 18 bases between the germline ends. Germline-derived CDR1 and CDR2 are SEHNR and FQNEAQ (reference sequence). This CDR3 region has 16 residues. CDR3 nucleotide sequence: TGTGCCAGCAGCCCCATTTCGGTCCAGGGGTACAATGAGCAGTTCTTC. It is translated as CASSPISVQGYNEQFF.

The gene calls are TRBV7-9 and TRBJ1-2; unclear D gene. Deletions cut 5 bases from V and 4 bases from J, with 11 bases between. The CDR3 spans 13 residues. In germline, CDR1 is SEHNR, CDR2 FQNEAQ (reference sequence). CDR3 DNA sequence: TGTGCCAGCAGCCTAGACACGATCTATGGCTACACCTTC. As protein: CASSLDTIYGYTF.

The chain is built from TRBV28 and TRBJ1-5, with unresolved D. Trimming took 5 bases from V and 7 from J, leaving 27 bases between them. The CDR3 has 18 residues. The germline V gene encodes CDR1 MDHEN and CDR2 SYDVKM. The CDR3 region has the DNA TGTGCCAGCAGTACCCTACCCCCTCGGAGAGGGCTGGGACAGCCCCAGCATTTT. Encoded protein: CASSTLPPRRGLGQPQHF.

The V gene is TRBV5-6, the J gene TRBJ1-5, with TRBD1 matching over 7 bases. With V trimmed by 0 bases and J by 3 bases, 3 bases remained unmatched. This CDR3 is 15 amino acids long. The germline V gene encodes CDR1 SGHDT and CDR2 YYEEEE. CDR3 sequence reads: CASSLGGQLNQPQHF. DNA for the CDR3: TGTGCCAGCAGCTTGGGGGGACAGCTCAATCAGCCCCAGCATTTT.

The rearrangement links TRBV7-2 to TRBJ2-3, with D possibly being TRBD2 (5 bases). There are 12 residues in the CDR3. Trimming pared 5 bases from V and 11 bases from J, leaving 14 bases between. The germline V gene encodes CDR1 SGHTA and CDR2 FQGNSA. CDR3 nucleotides: TGTGCCAGCAGCCTACCCCCGGCGGGGCAGTATTTT. This gives the protein CASSLPPAGQYF. The variable domain in full, with the rest retrieved from reference TRBV7-2 and TRBJ2-3, is GAGVSQSPSNKVTEKGKDVELRCDPISGHTALYWYRQSLGQGLEFLIYFQGNSAPDKSGLPSDRFSAERTGGSVSTLTIQRTQQEDSAVYLCASSLPPAGQYFGPGTRLTVL.

This clone is a singleton in its sample. The chain couples TRBV15 to TRBJ2-2; unclear D gene. The CDR3 spans 15 residues. The germline V and J ends were trimmed by 3 bases and 2 bases, with 10 bases remaining between them. Germline lookup yields CDR1 LNHNV and CDR2 YYDKDF (reference sequence). CDR3 bases: TGTGCCACCAGCAGGGAGATGGTCAACACCGGGGAGCTGTTTTTT. Translating gives CATSREMVNTGELFF.